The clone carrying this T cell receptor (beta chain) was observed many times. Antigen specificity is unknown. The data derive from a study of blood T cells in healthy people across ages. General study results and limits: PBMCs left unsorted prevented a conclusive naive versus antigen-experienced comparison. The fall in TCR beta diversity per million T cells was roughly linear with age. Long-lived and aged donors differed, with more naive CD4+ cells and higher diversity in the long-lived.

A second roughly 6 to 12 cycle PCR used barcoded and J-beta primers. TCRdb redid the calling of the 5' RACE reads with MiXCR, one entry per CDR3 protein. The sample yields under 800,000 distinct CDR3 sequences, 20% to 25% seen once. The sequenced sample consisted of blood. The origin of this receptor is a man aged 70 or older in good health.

The CDR3: CASSQAPGPSGNEQFF. CDR3 coding DNA: TGCGCCAGCAGCCAAGCCCCCGGGCCATCGGGCAATGAGCAGTTCTTC. The V and J genes are TRBV4-1 and TRBJ2-1; D is uncertain. Germline V CDR1 and CDR2: MGHRA, YSYEKL. This CDR3 has 16 residues. V gave up 1 base and J gave up 6 bases, with 16 bases separating them.